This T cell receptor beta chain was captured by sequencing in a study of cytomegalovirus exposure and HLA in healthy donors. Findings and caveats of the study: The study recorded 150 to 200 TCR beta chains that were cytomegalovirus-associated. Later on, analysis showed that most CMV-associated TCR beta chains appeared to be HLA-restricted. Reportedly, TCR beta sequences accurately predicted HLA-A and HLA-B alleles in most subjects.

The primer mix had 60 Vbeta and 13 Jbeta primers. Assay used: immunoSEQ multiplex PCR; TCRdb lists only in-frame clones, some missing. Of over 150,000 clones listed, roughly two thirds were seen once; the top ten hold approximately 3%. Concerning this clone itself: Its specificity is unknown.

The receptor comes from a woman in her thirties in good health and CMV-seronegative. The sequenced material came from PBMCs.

CDR3 amino acids: CASSRDRATEAFF. In nucleotides, the CDR3 is TGTGCCAGCTCACGGGACAGGGCCACTGAAGCTTTCTTT. V gene TRBV18 combines with J gene TRBJ1-1; 9 nucleotides agree with TRBD1. The CDR3 length is 13 residues. The J segment lost 4 bases and the V segment lost 4 bases, leaving 1 base of the junction unmatched. Germline loops: CDR1 KGHSH, CDR2 LQKENI. Full variable domain (rest looked up from reference TRBV18 and TRBJ1-1): NAGVMQNPRHLVRRRGQEARLRCSPMKGHSHVYWYRQLPEEGLKFMVYLQKENIIDESGMPKERFSAEFPKEGPSILRIQQVVRGDSAAYFCASSRDRATEAFFGQGTRLTVV.